What follows describes a single T cell receptor (beta chain). The target antigen is unknown. Germline lookup yields CDR1 LGHNT and CDR2 FRNRAP. The germline V and J ends were trimmed by 2 bases and 7 bases, with 18 bases remaining between them. The CDR3 covers 16 residues. This specimen comes from a study of regulatory dendritic cells for organ transplantation. Study summary: Monocytes received vitamin D3 on days 0 and 4, IL-10 on day 4.

Sorted subsets were CFSE-labeled and cultured approximately 5 days with allogeneic dendritic cells. Findings and limits, study-wide: Mature dendritic cells appeared to drive more memory CD8+ clonal expansion than regulatory ones.

This table comes from immunoSEQ multiplex PCR, and its TCRdb copy is limited to in-frame clones, with some not included. In the table there are around 12,000 clones, around two thirds of which are singletons. The chain links TRBV12-5 to TRBJ2-1; D gene uncertain. The receptor comes from a human donor in good health. Material: naive CD4+ T cells from blood cultured with regulatory dendritic cells. Subset: CD45RA+ naive T cells. This CDR3 is CASGLILQPIANEQFF. For the CDR3, the DNA is TGTGCTAGTGGTTTGATTCTACAGCCTATTGCGAATGAGCAGTTCTTC. Full variable domain (rest looked up from reference TRBV12-5 and TRBJ2-1): DARVTQTPRHKVTEMGQEVTMRCQPILGHNTVFWYRQTMMQGLELLAYFRNRAPLDDSGMPKDRFSAEMPDATLATLKIQPSEPRDSAVYFCASGLILQPIANEQFFGPGTRLTVL.